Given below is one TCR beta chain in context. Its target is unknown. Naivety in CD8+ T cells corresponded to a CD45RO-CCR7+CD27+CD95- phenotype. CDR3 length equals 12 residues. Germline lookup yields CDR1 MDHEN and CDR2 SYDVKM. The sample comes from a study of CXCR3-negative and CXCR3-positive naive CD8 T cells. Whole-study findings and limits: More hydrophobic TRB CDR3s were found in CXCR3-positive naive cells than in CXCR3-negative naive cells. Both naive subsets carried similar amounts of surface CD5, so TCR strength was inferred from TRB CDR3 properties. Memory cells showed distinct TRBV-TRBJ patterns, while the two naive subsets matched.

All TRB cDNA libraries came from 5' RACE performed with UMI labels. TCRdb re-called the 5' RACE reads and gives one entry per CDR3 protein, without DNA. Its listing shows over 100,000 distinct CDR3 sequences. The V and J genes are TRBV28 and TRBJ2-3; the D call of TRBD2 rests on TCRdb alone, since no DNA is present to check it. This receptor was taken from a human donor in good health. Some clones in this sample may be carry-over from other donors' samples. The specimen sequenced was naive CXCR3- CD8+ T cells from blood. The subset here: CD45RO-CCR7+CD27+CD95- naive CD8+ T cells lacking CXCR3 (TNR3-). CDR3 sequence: CASSQAADTQYF. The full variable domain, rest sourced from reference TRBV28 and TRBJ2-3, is DVKVTQSSRYLVKRTGEKVFLECVQDMDHENMFWYRQDPGLGLRLIYFSYDVKMKEKGDIPEGYSVSREKKERFSLILESASTNQTSMYLCASSQAADTQYFGPGTRLTVL.